These 32 T cell receptor beta chains were all obtained from the same sample, sequenced in a study of blood T cells in healthy people across ages (dated by TCRdb to between 2015 and 2017). Library creation used 5' RACE. For sequencing, an Illumina HiSeq 2500 was employed. A second PCR of about 6 to 11 cycles was performed with a sample-barcoded 5' primer and a J-beta primer mix. TCRdb itself trimmed the public reads at Q25 with fastp, ran MiXCR and retained productive beta chains. Here each entry gathers all rows of one CDR3 protein and keeps the most common genes and DNA. The sample table contains about a million distinct CDR3 sequences; only one count was recorded for roughly 51% of them. The top ten hold about a fifth of the sample. The source material was blood. Receptors were obtained from an older woman in good health.

J is TRBJ1-3 and V is TRBV12-3 or TRBV12-4, with D unresolved. Trimming shortened V by 3 bases and J by 3 bases, and 3 bases separated the two germline ends. The CDR3 consists of 12 residues. The CDR3 sequence is CASSLFGNTIYF. Written as DNA, the CDR3 is TGTGCCAGCAGTTTGTTTGGAAACACCATATATTTT.

The chain has TRBV12-3 or TRBV12-4 and TRBJ2-3; D is uncertain. The CDR3 has 12 amino acids. V dropped 6 bases and J dropped 6 bases, with 10 bases sitting between them. In DNA form, the CDR3 reads TGTGCCAGCAGCAATCCCGCGGATACGCAGTATTTT. Protein sequence: CASSNPADTQYF.

The chain links TRBV7-2 to TRBJ1-5; unclear D gene. The germline V gene has CDR1 SGHTA and CDR2 FQGNSA. This CDR3 comprises 15 residues. V lost 6 bases and J 0 bases, leaving 12 bases between the germline ends. The DNA for the CDR3 is TGTGCCAGCAGTCCCAGATCTTCTAGCAATCAGCCCCAGCATTTT. Translated, it gives CASSPRSSSNQPQHF. Filled out from reference TRBV7-2 and TRBJ1-5, the complete variable domain reads GAGVSQSPSNKVTEKGKDVELRCDPISGHTALYWYRQSLGQGLEFLIYFQGNSAPDKSGLPSDRFSAERTGGSVSTLTIQRTQQEDSAVYLCASSPRSSSNQPQHFGDGTRLSIL.

The chain joins TRBV12-3 or TRBV12-4 to TRBJ2-7; D not certain. This CDR3 region has 13 residues. Trimming stripped 4 bases from V and 3 bases from J, with 10 bases between. This CDR3 reads CASSSARHYEQYF. The CDR3 nucleotides are TGTGCCAGCAGTTCGGCCAGACACTACGAGCAGTACTTC.

Comment on this clonotype: A junction boundary mismatches the germline segment, possibly from a read error. The genes are TRBV30 and TRBJ1-2, with 11 bases fitting TRBD1. Looked up from germline, CDR1 is GTSNPN and CDR2 is SVGIG (reference sequence). This CDR3 region has 16 residues. This chain's CDR3 is CAWRDPGQGDFYGCTF. The CDR3 bases are TGTGCCTGGAGGGACCCGGGACAGGGGGATTTTTATGGCTGCACCTTC.

This clonotype was seen a handful of times. The genes are TRBV4-1 and TRBJ2-3; possibly TRBD1 or TRBD2 for D (5 bases each). The CDR3 runs 14 residues. CDR1 and CDR2 (germline): MGHRA, YSYEKL. Between the trimmed V and J ends, which lost 4 bases and 6 bases, there was a span of 14 bases. The CDR3 is CASSRGPNDDTQYF. CDR3 DNA sequence: TGCGCCAGCAGCCGGGGACCGAATGACGATACGCAGTATTTT.

The V gene is TRBV5-1, the J gene TRBJ2-7, with D perhaps TRBD1 (5 bases). CDR3 length equals 15 residues. With 6 bases removed from V and 5 bases from J, the gap between germline ends came to 21 bases. Germline lookup yields CDR1 SGHRS and CDR2 YFSETQ. The CDR3 region is CASTRVAGILDEQYF. The CDR3 region has the DNA TGCGCCAGCACCAGGGTGGCAGGGATATTGGACGAGCAGTACTTC.

The chain links TRBV7-9 to TRBJ2-1; 12 bases are a match to TRBD1. The CDR3 runs 15 residues. J was trimmed by 9 bases and V by 5 bases; bases with no gene match: 8. CDR1 is SEHNR and CDR2 is FQNEAQ in the germline V gene (reference sequence). CDR3 bases: TGTGCCAGCAGCCCCATGGGACAGGGGGCTAGTGAGCAGTTCTTC. The encoded protein is CASSPMGQGASEQFF.

In its sample, this clonotype was seen a few times. This sequence joins TRBV27 and TRBJ2-7; maybe TRBD2 (5 bases). CDR3 size: 14 residues. Trimming stripped 3 bases from V and 6 bases from J, with 15 bases between. Germline V lookup: CDR1 MNHEY, CDR2 SMNVEV (reference sequence). CDR3 protein: CASSFRGRRGEQYF. The CDR3 nucleotides read TGTGCCAGCAGTTTTAGAGGGAGACGAGGCGAGCAGTACTTC.

This clonotype has only a few counts. The CDR3 DNA follows: TGCAGCGTTGAGACAGGGGTCCAGGAGACCCAGTACTTC. It translates to CSVETGVQETQYF. The genes are TRBV29-1 and TRBJ2-5; 8 positions agree with TRBD1. The CDR3 spans 13 residues. The germline CDR1 and CDR2 sequences are SQVTM and ANQGSEA. With V trimmed by 3 bases and J by 5 bases, 5 bases remained unmatched.

CDR3 bases: TGTGCCAGCAGCTTGGCCACCACAGGGGGAAATGAGCAGTTCTTC. Its protein product is CASSLATTGGNEQFF. The genes are TRBV5-5 and TRBJ2-1, with 8 bases aligning to TRBD1. CDR3 length equals 15 residues. Per the germline V gene, CDR1 is SGHKS and CDR2 is YYEKEE (reference sequence). J was trimmed by 7 bases and V by 0 bases; bases with no gene match: 6.

The CDR3 sequence: CASSLGAAYRYEQYF. The CDR3 DNA is TGTGCCAGCAGCTTAGGGGCAGCCTATCGCTACGAGCAGTACTTC. The chain combines TRBV7-2 with TRBJ2-7; D is unclear. The V gene lost 1 base and the J gene lost 3 bases, with 13 bases spanning the gap. The CDR3 loop spans 15 amino acids. CDR1 SGHTA and CDR2 FQGNSA come from the germline V gene.

This clonotype was seen more than once but under ten times. V gene TRBV10-3 combines with J gene TRBJ2-7; 12 positions match TRBD2. Losses at the gene ends were 8 bases for V and 0 bases for J; bases not matched to a gene: 2. The CDR3 consists of 14 residues. Germline loops: CDR1 ENHRY, CDR2 SYGVKD. The CDR3 reads CAISTSGSSYEQYF. Written as DNA, the CDR3 is TGTGCCATCTCGACTAGCGGGAGCTCCTACGAGCAGTACTTC.

Only one count was recorded for this clonotype. This chain connects TRBV27 to TRBJ2-2, with TRBD1 as a possible D gene (6 bases). CDR1 is MNHEY and CDR2 is SMNVEV in the germline V gene (reference sequence). The CDR3 contains 15 residues. V lost 2 bases and J lost 4, with 11 bases in between. The CDR3 DNA is TGTGCCAGCAGTTTACGAGGACAGCTCACCGGGGAGCTGTTTTTT. Translating gives CASSLRGQLTGELFF.

As to this clonotype: This may arise from a read error, as a much more abundant clone is one base away. V gene TRBV29-1 combines with J gene TRBJ2-1; possible D gene TRBD1, 6 bases. Trimming removed 5 bases from V and 10 bases from J, with 15 bases in between. In germline, CDR1 is SQVTM, CDR2 ANQGSEA. The CDR3 has 12 amino acids. CDR3 sequence reads: CSVRAGTYEQFF. The CDR3 coding sequence is TGCAGCGTTCGGGCAGGGACATACGAGCAGTTCTTC.

The V gene is TRBV12-3 or TRBV12-4, the J gene TRBJ2-7, with 7 bases fitting TRBD2. The CDR3 consists of 15 residues. V lost 9 bases and J lost 3; bases outside the gene matches: 14. In nucleotides, the CDR3 is TGTGCCAGTAAGCTTGGGGCTAGCGGAAACTACGAGCAGTACTTC. Its translation is CASKLGASGNYEQYF.

The chain has TRBV4-2 and TRBJ1-5; D is possibly TRBD1 (5 bases). With 1 base removed from V and 6 bases from J, the gap between germline ends came to 16 bases. This CDR3 is built from 16 residues. The V gene's germline CDR1 is LGHNA and CDR2 YNFKEQ. The CDR3 nucleotides read TGTGCCAGCAGCCAAGGTCCAGGGCAGAGGGCTCAGCCCCAGCATTTT. Translating gives CASSQGPGQRAQPQHF.

There are many counts of this clonotype. The chain couples TRBV24-1 to TRBJ2-5, with D possibly being TRBD1 or TRBD2 (5 bases each). The germline V and J ends were trimmed by 5 bases and 5 bases, with 20 bases remaining between them. Germline assignment: CDR1 KGHDR and CDR2 SFDVKD. This CDR3 has 16 amino acids. The DNA of the CDR3 is TGTGCCACCAGTGGTATTACCGGGACGGAGAGGGAGACCCAGTACTTC. This codes for CATSGITGTERETQYF.

This clonotype was recorded many times. This chain uses TRBV4-3 with TRBJ2-7, with D hard to call. Germline CDR1 reads LGHNA; CDR2 reads YSLEER. The CDR3 totals 14 residues. The V and J ends lost 4 bases and 1 base respectively, with 11 bases between them. The CDR3 nucleotides read TGCGCCAGCAGCCCCACGGGTGGTTCCTACGAGCAGTACTTC. Residues: CASSPTGGSYEQYF.

This clonotype has more than one count but fewer than ten. The V call is TRBV20-1, the J call TRBJ2-7, with unresolved D. V lost 1 base to trimming and J lost 6 bases, with 19 bases between them. CDR1 DFQATT and CDR2 SNEGSKA come from the germline V gene (reference sequence). This CDR3 region has 15 residues. The DNA for the CDR3 is TGCAGTGCTAGAGCCAGAAACCTTGGTCTTGCCGAGCAGTACTTC. Translation gives CSARARNLGLAEQYF.

This clonotype came up a few times. This chain links TRBV6-2 or TRBV6-3 with TRBJ2-5; D not resolved. Germline CDR1 is MNHEY and CDR2 is SVGEGT. V lost 2 bases to trimming and J lost 2 bases, with 18 bases between them. The CDR3 is 17 amino acids. As DNA, the CDR3 is TGTGCCAGCAGTTACCACTTCAGTAGAGCCCAACAAGAGACCCAGTACTTC. Translated, it gives CASSYHFSRAQQETQYF.

This chain connects TRBV6-5 to TRBJ2-7; no definite D call. The CDR3 is 15 residues long. Trimming removed 5 bases from V and 0 bases from J, with 14 bases in between. CDR1 and CDR2 (germline): MNHEY, SVGAGI. The CDR3 loop reads CASSPSSPISYEQYF. In DNA, the CDR3 is TGTGCCAGCAGTCCCTCTTCACCTATCTCCTACGAGCAGTACTTC.

This clonotype was detected once. The rearrangement joins TRBV12-3 or TRBV12-4 to TRBJ2-5; 7 nucleotides agree with TRBD1. Unmatched junction bases numbered 19, after V lost 7 bases and J lost 2 bases. The CDR3 length is 18 residues. CDR3 nucleotide sequence: TGTGCCAGCACCCTTAGAGGGAACAGGGGCATCGGACAAGAGACCCAGTACTTC. The encoded protein is CASTLRGNRGIGQETQYF.

The chain recombines TRBV24-1 with TRBJ2-1; a possible D gene is TRBD1 (6 bases). The V gene lost 3 bases and the J gene lost 1 base, with 9 bases spanning the gap. The CDR3 runs 15 residues. Germline CDR1 KGHDR, CDR2 SFDVKD. As DNA, the CDR3 is TGTGCCACCAGTGATCCCCAGGGGTCCTACAATGAGCAGTTCTTC. Its protein product is CATSDPQGSYNEQFF.

This clonotype was seen a few times. This CDR3 is CASKREGTYEQYF. The CDR3 coding sequence is TGTGCCAGCAAGCGGGAGGGGACCTACGAGCAGTACTTC. The rearrangement uses TRBV6-5 and TRBJ2-7; the match to TRBD2 covers 10 bases. The V gene's germline CDR1 is MNHEY and CDR2 SVGAGI. The V and J ends lost 7 bases and 2 bases, in that order; junction bases with no gene match: 2. This CDR3 has 13 residues.

The chain employs TRBV15 and TRBJ2-3; the match to TRBD2 covers 11 bases. Trimming took 4 bases from V and 4 from J; bases not matched to a gene: 7. Germline CDR1 LNHNV, CDR2 YYDKDF (reference sequence). The CDR3 is made up of 16 amino acids. The DNA of the CDR3 is TGTGCCACCAGCATGGGTAGCGGGAGGGCCGCAGATACGCAGTATTTT. Translation: CATSMGSGRAADTQYF.

The CDR3 is CASSSGQVNTGELFF. CDR3 sequence (DNA): TGTGCCAGCAGCTCCGGACAGGTTAACACCGGGGAGCTGTTTTTT. J is TRBJ2-2 and V is TRBV5-5; 7 nucleotides match TRBD1. V gave up 3 bases and J gave up 2 bases; unmatched junction bases: 4. Germline CDR1 and CDR2: SGHKS and YYEKEE (reference sequence). The CDR3 contains 15 residues. The full variable domain, rest sourced from reference TRBV5-5 and TRBJ2-2, is DAGVTQSPTHLIKTRGQQVTLRCSPISGHKSVSWYQQVLGQGPQFIFQYYEKEERGRGNFPDRFSARQFPNYSSELNVNALLLGDSALYLCASSSGQVNTGELFFGEGSRLTVL.

The V call is TRBV5-1, the J call TRBJ2-3, with D unresolved. This CDR3 comprises 14 residues. The V end was cut by 0 bases, the J end by 6 bases, with 11 bases between. Germline V lookup: CDR1 SGHRS, CDR2 YFSETQ. The CDR3 DNA follows: TGCGCCAGCAGCTTGGGCTCGGGTCCGGATACGCAGTATTTT. This codes for CASSLGSGPDTQYF.

The CDR3 sequence is CSAVAGGSTDTQYF. The CDR3 nucleotides read TGCAGTGCTGTAGCGGGAGGGAGCACAGATACGCAGTATTTT. This chain links TRBV20-1 with TRBJ2-3, with 11 bases lining up with TRBD2. Looked up from germline, CDR1 is DFQATT and CDR2 is SNEGSKA (reference sequence). The CDR3 runs to 14 residues. V dropped 5 bases and J dropped 0; count of bases not matched to a gene: 1.

This clonotype was picked up one time. V gene TRBV28 combines with J gene TRBJ1-4; a possible D gene is TRBD1 (5 bases). There are 14 residues in the CDR3. The V end was cut by 10 bases, the J end by 4 bases, with 16 bases between. Germline V CDR1 and CDR2: MDHEN, SYDVKM. The CDR3, as DNA: TGTGCCATCAACACGGGGCCCTATAATGAAAAACTGTTTTTT. Translation: CAINTGPYNEKLFF.

This clonotype was detected once. The rearrangement joins TRBV20-1 to TRBJ2-7; TRBD2 matches at 14 bases. This CDR3 region has 14 residues. CDR1 is DFQATT, CDR2 SNEGSKA, per germline (reference sequence). J was trimmed by 7 bases and V by 4 bases; bases with no gene match: 6. The CDR3 sequence is CSAIRLAGGAEQYF. The CDR3 nucleotides are TGCAGTGCTATCCGACTAGCGGGAGGGGCTGAGCAGTACTTC.

V is TRBV13 and J is TRBJ1-2; 9 nucleotides match TRBD1. The CDR3 covers 15 residues. The V gene end was trimmed by 2 bases and the J gene end by 4 bases; junction bases not matched to a gene: 5. Per the germline V gene, CDR1 is PRHDT and CDR2 is FYEKMQ (reference sequence). The CDR3 nucleotides are TGTGCCAGCAGCTTAAGGACAGGGGCGCCCTATGGCTACACCTTC. As protein: CASSLRTGAPYGYTF.